The 18 T cell receptor beta chains below all came from one sample that was sequenced in a study of shared clonotypes between healthy human individuals. The table came from immunoSEQ multiplex PCR; TCRdb's copy has only in-frame clones and leaves some out. The top ten clones hold less than 15% of a sample with about half a million clones, about four fifths of them seen once. Sequencing was carried out using PBMCs. Source of these receptors: a woman aged 40-49 years in good health. Some clones in this sample may be carry-over from other donors' samples.

The chain combines TRBV5-4 with TRBJ2-7; 10 bases fit TRBD2. Germline V gene sequence: CDR1 SGHNT, CDR2 YYREEE (reference sequence). After removal of 4 bases from V and 3 bases from J, the junction contained 4 bases not matched to a gene. The CDR3 totals 14 residues. The CDR3 region is CASSPGTSVYEQYF. CDR3 nucleotide sequence: TGTGCCAGCAGCCCAGGGACTAGCGTCTACGAGCAGTACTTC.

The chain uses TRBV18 and TRBJ2-1; D not resolved. The CDR3 is 13 residues long. Germline V gives CDR1 KGHSH, CDR2 LQKENI. Trimming took off 4 bases at V and 3 bases at J, with 7 bases between the two ends. The CDR3 nucleotides are TGTGCCAGCTCACTAAACAGCTACAATGAGCAGTTCTTC. Translated: CASSLNSYNEQFF.

The J gene is TRBJ2-7, the V gene TRBV10-3; 7 bases match TRBD1. The CDR3 spans 14 residues. V shed 0 bases, J shed 5 bases, and the junction held 4 bases outside the gene matches. Germline V gene sequence: CDR1 ENHRY, CDR2 SYGVKD. As DNA, the CDR3 is TGTGCCATCAGTGAGTCGCTACAGGGGAACGAGCAGTACTTC. Translating gives CAISESLQGNEQYF.

The chain links TRBV15 to TRBJ1-4; D possibly corresponds to TRBD1 (5 bases). V was trimmed by 0 bases and J by 10 bases, leaving 15 bases between them. The germline V gene encodes CDR1 LNHNV and CDR2 YYDKDF (reference sequence). This CDR3 is built from 15 residues. The CDR3 DNA follows: TGTGCCACCAGCAGAGACCCTCGATATCAGGGAAAACTGTTTTTT. This codes for CATSRDPRYQGKLFF.

The chain uses TRBV7-6 and TRBJ1-1; tentative D call: TRBD1 (5 bases). V was cut by 0 bases and J by 4 bases, with 15 bases left in between. CDR1 is SGHVS, CDR2 FNYEAQ, per germline. The CDR3 covers 16 residues. CDR3 loop: CASSLARQGSSTEAFF. DNA of the CDR3: TGTGCCAGCAGCTTAGCTCGGCAGGGTTCAAGCACTGAAGCTTTCTTT.

The rearrangement joins TRBV10-3 to TRBJ2-1; unclear D gene. Germline V gene data show CDR1 as ENHRY and CDR2 as SYGVKD. This CDR3 has 13 residues. Trimming took off 2 bases at V and 4 bases at J, with 6 bases between the two ends. The CDR3 loop reads CAISEGGYNEQFF. DNA of the CDR3: TGTGCCATCAGTGAGGGCGGATACAATGAGCAGTTCTTC.

The sample holds one count of this clone. This rearrangement joins TRBV6-5 to TRBJ2-3, with D possibly matching TRBD1 (6 bases). Germline-derived CDR1 and CDR2 are MNHEY and SVGAGI. There are 14 residues in the CDR3. Between the trimmed V and J ends, which lost 2 bases and 5 bases, there was a span of 11 bases. This CDR3 is CASSYTTGLDTQYF. In DNA form, the CDR3 reads TGTGCCAGCAGTTACACAACAGGGTTAGATACGCAGTATTTT.

This chain joins TRBV30 and TRBJ2-3, with D perhaps TRBD1 (5 bases). V lost 2 bases and J lost 1, with 10 bases in between. Germline CDR1 is GTSNPN and CDR2 is SVGIG (reference sequence). The CDR3 has 14 residues. The CDR3 sequence is CAWSTKTGTDTQYF. The CDR3 DNA follows: TGTGCCTGGAGTACAAAGACAGGCACAGATACGCAGTATTTT.

The chain is built from TRBV30 and TRBJ2-1; 10 bases are shared with TRBD2. The J segment lost 8 bases and the V segment lost 5 bases, leaving 6 bases of the junction unmatched. There are 13 residues in the CDR3. Germline CDR1 reads GTSNPN; CDR2 reads SVGIG (reference sequence). The CDR3 DNA follows: TGTGCCTGGCCTAGCGGGAGAATGTATGAGCAGTTCTTC. It encodes CAWPSGRMYEQFF. The entire variable domain, with the rest obtained from reference TRBV30 and TRBJ2-1, is as follows: SQTIHQWPATLVQPVGSPLSLECTVEGTSNPNLYWYRQAAGRGLQLLFYSVGIGQISSEVPQNLSASRPQDRQFILSSKKLLLSDSGFYLCAWPSGRMYEQFFGPGTRLTVL.

CDR3 amino acids: CASSLSPPDNQPQHF. In DNA, the CDR3 is TGTGCCAGCAGTTTATCACCACCCGACAATCAGCCCCAGCATTTT. The chain uses TRBV28 and TRBJ1-5; D is ambiguous. From germline, CDR1 is MDHEN and CDR2 SYDVKM. The CDR3 length is 15 residues. With 1 base removed from V and 3 bases from J, the gap between germline ends came to 10 bases.

V gene TRBV5-4 combines with J gene TRBJ2-7, with D possibly TRBD1 on 5 matching bases. CDR1 SGHNT and CDR2 YYREEE come from the germline V gene (reference sequence). V lost 0 bases, J lost 6 bases, and 13 bases lay in between. The CDR3 loop spans 14 amino acids. The CDR3: CASSLEGRVGEQYF. The CDR3 nucleotides are TGTGCCAGCAGCTTGGAAGGCAGGGTCGGCGAGCAGTACTTC.

The chain is built from TRBV2 and TRBJ2-2, with a tentative D call TRBD2 (6 bases). CDR3 length equals 14 residues. V lost 6 bases and J 4 bases, leaving 12 bases between the germline ends. CDR1 and CDR2 from the germline V gene are SNHLY and FYNNEI. The DNA for the CDR3 is TGTGCCAGCAGGCCCGGGACTGCCACCGGGGAGCTGTTTTTT. Encoded protein: CASRPGTATGELFF.

This clone was counted a few times. The chain links TRBV6-6 to TRBJ1-3, with 8 bases identical to TRBD1. Germline CDR1 reads MNHNY; CDR2 reads SVGAGI (reference sequence). The CDR3 has 15 residues. V lost 0 bases, J lost 2 bases, and 0 bases stayed unmatched. CDR3: CASSYSDRAGNTIYF. For the CDR3, the DNA is TGTGCCAGCAGTTACTCGGACAGGGCTGGAAACACCATATATTTT.

The genes are TRBV6-1 and TRBJ2-7, with TRBD2 as a possible D gene (7 bases). V was trimmed by 8 bases and J by 4 bases, leaving 12 bases between them. Per germline, CDR1 MNHNS and CDR2 SASEGT. The CDR3 spans 12 residues. The CDR3 loop is CASGGGRYEQYF. CDR3 nucleotides: TGTGCCAGCGGGGGGGGGCGATACGAGCAGTACTTC.

The chain is built from TRBV5-1 and TRBJ2-1, with D perhaps matching TRBD2 (5 bases). The CDR3 totals 16 residues. CDR1 and CDR2 (germline): SGHRS, YFSETQ. V lost 0 bases, J lost 10 bases, and 20 bases lay in between. The CDR3, as DNA: TGCGCCAGCAGCTTGGGGGGTGGTAGCGTGGGCAAAGAGCAGTTCTTC. This encodes CASSLGGGSVGKEQFF.

In this sample, this clone turned up a few times. The rearrangement joins TRBV2 to TRBJ1-2; TRBD1 matches at 8 bases. CDR1 is SNHLY and CDR2 is FYNNEI in the germline V gene. V dropped 4 bases and J dropped 3; count of bases not matched to a gene: 1. There are 13 residues in the CDR3. The CDR3 spells CASSATGDYGYTF. The CDR3 DNA is TGTGCCAGCAGTGCGACAGGGGACTATGGCTACACCTTC.

The chain links TRBV29-1 to TRBJ1-1; D not resolved. Germline V CDR1 and CDR2: SQVTM, ANQGSEA. V lost 6 bases and J lost 4, with 18 bases in between. This CDR3 has 14 residues. This CDR3 is CSVTKGATGTEAFF. For the CDR3, the DNA is TGCAGCGTCACGAAGGGAGCTACGGGCACTGAAGCTTTCTTT.

V and J are TRBV28 and TRBJ1-2, with D perhaps TRBD1 (5 bases). Germline V gene data show CDR1 as MDHEN and CDR2 as SYDVKM. CDR3 size: 13 residues. Deletions cut 5 bases from V and 4 bases from J, with 11 bases between. CDR3 sequence reads: CASSGGRAYGYTF. Written as DNA, the CDR3 is TGTGCCAGCAGTGGGGGACGGGCCTATGGCTACACCTTC.